This record covers a single TCR beta chain. Original analysis: Scientists estimated how many nucleated cells there were by amplifying reference gene primers. Sequencing was performed with immunoSEQ multiplex PCR; in TCRdb, only in-frame clones are kept and a portion is missing. The DNA was the basis for D and trimming; V, J and clone size are from that table. Of about 150,000 clones in the sample, 70% to 90% were seen once. The data were obtained in a study of blood T cell repertoires in COVID-19. The wider study: COVID-19 samples collected from the United States, Italy and Spain covered acute and convalescent phases.

Germline CDR1 is SGHVS and CDR2 is FNYEAQ. The CDR3 covers 15 residues. Trimming took 1 base from V and 7 from J, leaving 14 bases between them. The chain couples TRBV7-6 to TRBJ2-1; D is ambiguous. The sample consisted of peripheral blood. The TCR was taken from a man aged 50 or older with active or convalescent COVID-19. DNA for the CDR3: TGTGCCAGCAGCTTAGGGGCCCTTGCAGGTAATGAGCAGTTCTTC. This codes for CASSLGALAGNEQFF.